Here is one TCR beta chain with its context. The target of this receptor is not known. The input lacks base qualities; no much larger clone sits a single base away. These data originate in a study of blood T cell repertoires in COVID-19 (TCRdb year 2020). For the wider study: The collaborator samples originated in the United States, Italy and Spain and spanned the acute and convalescent phases of COVID-19. The repertoires were made available in a free public database intended to serve as a resource for research on the immune response to SARS-CoV-2. Subjects who had been exposed to COVID-19, were actively infected with it, or had recovered from it provided the deeply sampled blood TCRbeta repertoires that made up the dataset. The material from the prospective study consisted of cDNA or gDNA derived from T cells, B-cell-depleted T cells, or PBMCs. The samples were drawn from two sources: the first 160 participants of the ongoing ImmuneRACE study, and 1,254 subjects contributed by 6 global collaborators. Where HLA class I and class II types were available, the types were taken from metadata supplied by the sample provider, not from assay-based typing. The sample metadata nearly always contained a de-identified subject ID, COVID-19 status, age in years and sex.

Here is what the overall study found, with its caveats: The amount of clinical and demographic metadata varied by source and participant and was provided uncurated.

The CDR3 runs 14 residues from the cysteine to the phenylalanine. The entry retains the CDR3 DNA only, 42 bases that are in frame from base 1. Taken from the germline V gene, the CDR1 and CDR2 loops are SGDLS and YYNGEE. Trimming accounts for 3 bases at V and 2 bases at J, while the number of junction bases matched to no gene is 3. Enrolling through a virtual design, the prospective study's participants ranged in age from roughly 18 to 100 years and lived across around 25 United States geographic areas. In the prospective study, cohorts were assigned on the basis of participant-reported clinical history obtained from a screening survey and a study questionnaire. In the prospective study, mobile phlebotomists collected whole blood, serum and a nasopharyngeal or oropharyngeal swab from each participant. Over a roughly 2-month period, participants in the prospective study had the option of providing additional blood draws and questionnaires. Before DNA extraction, blood samples from the prospective study were shipped at room temperature or frozen.

TCRbeta CDR3 regions were amplified from genomic DNA by means of the immunoSEQ Assay, a bias-controlled multiplex PCR. The published analysis was carried out like this. Within the assay, amplification of reference gene primers was used to estimate how many nucleated cells each sample contained. To quantify the absolute abundance of each unique TCRbeta CDR3 rearrangement, sequence reads were collapsed and filtered. For each sample, productive Simpson clonality was calculated as the square root of Simpson's diversity index over productive rearrangements. Sourced from immuneACCESS, this table was stored by TCRdb with only in-frame sequences that have V and J called. A share of the clones is absent; for the studies checked, an unresolved V gene accounts for under half, and the remainder has no known explanation. That table is the source of V, J and clone size, and D and trimming were worked out from the DNA. The sample yields roughly 290,000 clones; 90% were counted once. The top ten clonotypes cover 1.5% to 2% of the sample.

Sequencing input: PBMCs or T cells enriched from blood (not recorded which). The TCR sequence derives from a woman aged 18-29 years with acute COVID-19. This chain joins TRBV9 to TRBJ2-7; 9 central bases correspond to TRBD1. The CDR3 loop reads CASSAGTGTYEQYF. The DNA reads as follows: TGTGCCAGCAGCGCCGGGACAGGGACCTACGAGCAGTACTTC.